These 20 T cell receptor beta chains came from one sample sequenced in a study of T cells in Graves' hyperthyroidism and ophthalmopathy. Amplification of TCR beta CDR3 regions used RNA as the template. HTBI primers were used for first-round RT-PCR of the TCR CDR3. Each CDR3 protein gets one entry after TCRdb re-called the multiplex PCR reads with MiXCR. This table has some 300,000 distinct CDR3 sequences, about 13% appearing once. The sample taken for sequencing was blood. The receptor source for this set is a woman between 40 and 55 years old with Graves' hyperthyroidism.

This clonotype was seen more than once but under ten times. This CDR3 reads CASSQGSGSGSSGELFF. DNA for the CDR3: TGTGCCAGCAGCCAAGGCTCGGGTAGCGGGAGTTCCGGGGAGCTGTTTTTT. The chain carries TRBV3-1 and TRBJ2-2; 9 bases line up with TRBD2. Germline lookup yields CDR1 LGHDT and CDR2 YNNKEL (reference sequence). The CDR3 contains 17 residues. V gave up 1 base and J gave up 6 bases; unmatched junction bases: 9.

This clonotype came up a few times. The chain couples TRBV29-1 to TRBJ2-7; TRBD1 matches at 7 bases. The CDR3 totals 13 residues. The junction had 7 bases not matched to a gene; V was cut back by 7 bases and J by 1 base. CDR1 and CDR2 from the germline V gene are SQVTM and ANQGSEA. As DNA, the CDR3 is TGCAGCGCCCTAGGGGGCTCATCCTACGAGCAGTACTTC. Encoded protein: CSALGGSSYEQYF.

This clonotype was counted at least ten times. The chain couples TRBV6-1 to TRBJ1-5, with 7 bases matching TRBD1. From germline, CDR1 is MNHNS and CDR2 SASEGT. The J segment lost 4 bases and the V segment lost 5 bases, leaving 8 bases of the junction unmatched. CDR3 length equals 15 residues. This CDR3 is CASSPRGRGNQPQHF. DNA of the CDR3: TGTGCCAGCAGTCCCAGGGGGAGAGGTAATCAGCCCCAGCATTTT.

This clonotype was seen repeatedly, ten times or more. CDR3 sequence: CSSKGQGNTEAFF. CDR3 DNA sequence: TGCAGCAGTAAGGGACAGGGGAACACTGAAGCTTTCTTT. The chain couples TRBV29-1 to TRBJ1-1, with 9 bases fitting TRBD1. The CDR3 has 13 residues. V dropped 8 bases and J dropped 1; count of bases not matched to a gene: 5. The germline V gene encodes CDR1 SQVTM and CDR2 ANQGSEA. The whole variable domain, filled in from reference TRBV29-1 and TRBJ1-1, reads SAVISQKPSRDICQRGTSLTIQCQVDSQVTMMFWYRQQPGQSLTLIATANQGSEATYESGFVIDKFPISRPNLTFSTLTVSNMSPEDSSIYLCSSKGQGNTEAFFGQGTRLTVV.

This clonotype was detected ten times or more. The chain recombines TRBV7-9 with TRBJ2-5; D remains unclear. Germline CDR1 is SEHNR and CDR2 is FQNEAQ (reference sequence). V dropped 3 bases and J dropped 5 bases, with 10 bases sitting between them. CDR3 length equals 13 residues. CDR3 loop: CASSFGEVETQYF. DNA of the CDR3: TGTGCCAGCAGCTTTGGAGAGGTCGAGACCCAGTACTTC.

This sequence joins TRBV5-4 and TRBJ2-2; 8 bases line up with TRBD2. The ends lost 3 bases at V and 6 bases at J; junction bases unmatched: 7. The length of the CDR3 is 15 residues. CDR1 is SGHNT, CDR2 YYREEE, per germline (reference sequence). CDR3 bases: TGTGCCAGCAGCTCCCCCAGCGGGAGCTCCGGGGAGCTGTTTTTT. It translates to CASSSPSGSSGELFF.

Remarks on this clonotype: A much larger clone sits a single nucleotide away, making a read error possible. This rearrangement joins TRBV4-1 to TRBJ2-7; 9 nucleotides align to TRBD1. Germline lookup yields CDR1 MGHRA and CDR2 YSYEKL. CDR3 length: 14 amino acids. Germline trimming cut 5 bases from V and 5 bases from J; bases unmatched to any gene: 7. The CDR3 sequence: CASSGPGQGHEQYF. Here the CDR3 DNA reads TGCGCCAGCAGCGGACCGGGACAGGGCCACGAGCAGTACTTC.

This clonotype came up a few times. CDR3 nucleotides: TGTGCCAGCAGTGCCAGGGTGCCAGAGACCCAGTACTTC. This gives the protein CASSARVPETQYF. The chain is built from TRBV6-1 and TRBJ2-5; a possible D gene is TRBD1 (5 bases). V was clipped by 4 bases and J by 4 bases, with 10 bases between them. This CDR3 contains 13 residues. CDR1 MNHNS and CDR2 SASEGT come from the germline V gene.

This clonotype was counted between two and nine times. The CDR3 sequence: CSARDELAGGWGTGELFF. CDR3 DNA: TGCAGTGCTAGAGATGAACTAGCGGGAGGGTGGGGCACCGGGGAGCTGTTTTTT. The rearrangement uses TRBV20-1 and TRBJ2-2, with 13 bases aligning to TRBD2. This CDR3 spans 18 amino acids. Trimming at V came to 0 bases and at J to 4 bases, leaving 8 bases not matched to a gene. In germline, CDR1 is DFQATT, CDR2 SNEGSKA (reference sequence).

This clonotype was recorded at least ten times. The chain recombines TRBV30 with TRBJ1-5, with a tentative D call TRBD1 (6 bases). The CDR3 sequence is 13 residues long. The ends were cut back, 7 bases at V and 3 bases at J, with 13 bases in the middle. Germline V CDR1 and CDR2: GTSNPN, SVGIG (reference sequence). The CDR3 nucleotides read TGTGCCTCCGAGGGGGGCTACAATCAGCCCCAGCATTTT. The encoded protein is CASEGGYNQPQHF. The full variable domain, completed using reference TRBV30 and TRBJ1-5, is SQTIHQWPATLVQPVGSPLSLECTVEGTSNPNLYWYRQAAGRGLQLLFYSVGIGQISSEVPQNLSASRPQDRQFILSSKKLLLSDSGFYLCASEGGYNQPQHFGDGTRLSIL.

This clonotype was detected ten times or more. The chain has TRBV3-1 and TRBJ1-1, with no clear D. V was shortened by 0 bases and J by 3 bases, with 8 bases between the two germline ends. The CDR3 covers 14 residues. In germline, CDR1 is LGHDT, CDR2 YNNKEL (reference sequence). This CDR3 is CASSQDSGYTEAFF. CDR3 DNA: TGTGCCAGCAGCCAAGATTCCGGGTACACTGAAGCTTTCTTT.

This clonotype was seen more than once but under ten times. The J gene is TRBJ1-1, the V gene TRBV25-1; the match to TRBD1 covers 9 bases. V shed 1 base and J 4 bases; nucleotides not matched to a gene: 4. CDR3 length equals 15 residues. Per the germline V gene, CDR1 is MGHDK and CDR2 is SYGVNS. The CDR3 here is CASSELGQGITEAFF. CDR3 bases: TGTGCCAGCAGTGAATTGGGACAGGGTATCACTGAAGCTTTCTTT.

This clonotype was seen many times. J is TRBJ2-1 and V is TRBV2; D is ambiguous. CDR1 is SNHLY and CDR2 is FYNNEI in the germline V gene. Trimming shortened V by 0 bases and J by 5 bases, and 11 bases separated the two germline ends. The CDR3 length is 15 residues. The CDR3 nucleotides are TGTGCCAGCAGTGAAGCGCTTGTATTCGACAATGAGCAGTTCTTC. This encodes CASSEALVFDNEQFF.

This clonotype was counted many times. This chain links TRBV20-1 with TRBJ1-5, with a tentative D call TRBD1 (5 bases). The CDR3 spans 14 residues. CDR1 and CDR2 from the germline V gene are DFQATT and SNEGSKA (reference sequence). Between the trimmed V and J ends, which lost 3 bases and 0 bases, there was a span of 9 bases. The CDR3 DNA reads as TGCAGTGCTAGTGGGGGAAATAGCAATCAGCCCCAGCATTTT. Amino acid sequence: CSASGGNSNQPQHF.

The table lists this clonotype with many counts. The CDR3 region is CAISESGHRGTEAFF. The CDR3 DNA reads as TGTGCCATCAGTGAGTCCGGGCACCGGGGGACTGAAGCTTTCTTT. The genes are TRBV10-3 and TRBJ1-1; a possible D gene is TRBD1 (5 bases). The length of the CDR3 is 15 residues. Trimming left V 0 bases short and J 5 bases short, with 13 bases between. Germline V lookup: CDR1 ENHRY, CDR2 SYGVKD.

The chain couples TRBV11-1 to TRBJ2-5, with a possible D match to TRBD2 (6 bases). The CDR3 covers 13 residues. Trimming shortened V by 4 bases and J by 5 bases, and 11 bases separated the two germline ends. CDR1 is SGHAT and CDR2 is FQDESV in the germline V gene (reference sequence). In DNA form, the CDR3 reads TGTGCCAGCAGCTCGGGACTCGGCGAGACCCAGTACTTC. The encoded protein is CASSSGLGETQYF.

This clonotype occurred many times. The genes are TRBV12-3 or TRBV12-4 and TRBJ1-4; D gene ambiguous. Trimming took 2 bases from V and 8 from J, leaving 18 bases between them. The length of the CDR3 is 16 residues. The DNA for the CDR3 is TGTGCCAGCAGTTTAAAGGCGGATAGGATCGGAGAAAAACTGTTTTTT. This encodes CASSLKADRIGEKLFF.

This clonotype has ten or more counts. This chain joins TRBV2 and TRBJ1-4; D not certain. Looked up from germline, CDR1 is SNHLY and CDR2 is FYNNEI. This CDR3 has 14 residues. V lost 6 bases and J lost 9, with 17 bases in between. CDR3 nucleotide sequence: TGTGCCAGCAGGCCGGGAACAGCCCTCCAAAAACTGTTTTTT. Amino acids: CASRPGTALQKLFF.

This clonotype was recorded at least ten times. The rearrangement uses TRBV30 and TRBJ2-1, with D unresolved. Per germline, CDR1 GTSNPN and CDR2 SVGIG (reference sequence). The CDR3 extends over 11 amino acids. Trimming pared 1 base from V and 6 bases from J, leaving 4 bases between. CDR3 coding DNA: TGTGCCTGGAGTGCTACCAATGAGCAGTTCTTC. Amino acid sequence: CAWSATNEQFF.

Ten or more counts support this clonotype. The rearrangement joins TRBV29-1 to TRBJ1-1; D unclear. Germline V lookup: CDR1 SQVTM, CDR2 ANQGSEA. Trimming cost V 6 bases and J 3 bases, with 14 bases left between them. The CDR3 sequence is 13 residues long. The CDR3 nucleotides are TGCAGCGTATCCGGGATTTACTACACTGAAGCTTTCTTT. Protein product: CSVSGIYYTEAFF.